These T cell receptor beta chains were read from a single sample in a study of shared clonotypes between healthy human individuals. Libraries were prepared by immunoSEQ multiplex PCR; TCRdb keeps only in-frame clonotypes and omits some of them. The table records more than 550,000 clones, roughly 72% of them present only once. The sample was memory CD4+ T cells sorted from blood. These receptors all stem from a woman aged 25 to 45 in good health. Each CDR3 is given with its conserved first and last residue.

v_call: TRBV28
j_call: TRBJ1-5
cdr3_aa: CASRQQPNQPQHF

v_call: TRBV7-9
j_call: TRBJ2-5
cdr3_aa: CASSHGTSGRVEQYF

v_call: TRBV27
j_call: TRBJ2-1
cdr3_aa: CASSLGSNEQFF

v_call: TRBV28
j_call: TRBJ1-1
cdr3_aa: CASSLGQVYTNTEAFF

v_call: TRBV18
j_call: TRBJ2-5
cdr3_aa: CASSLVGRGYQETQYF

v_call: TRBV7-2
j_call: TRBJ2-3
cdr3_aa: CASSIYLSTDTQYF

v_call: TRBV10-3
j_call: TRBJ2-2
cdr3_aa: CATAETGGTGELFF

v_call: TRBV5-6
j_call: TRBJ2-3
cdr3_aa: CASSLVTGTPSDTQYF

v_call: TRBV14
j_call: TRBJ1-4
cdr3_aa: CASSQDYEGELFF

v_call: TRBV15
j_call: TRBJ2-3
cdr3_aa: CATSRGGIGTDTQYF

v_call: TRBV6-5
j_call: TRBJ2-7
cdr3_aa: CASSSHLVAGAREQYF

v_call: TRBV5-1
j_call: TRBJ1-4
cdr3_aa: CASSRGALTTNEKLFF

v_call: TRBV6-1
j_call: TRBJ1-1
cdr3_aa: CATDQGLSAEAFF

v_call: TRBV28
j_call: TRBJ2-6
cdr3_aa: CASLGTSGANVLTF

v_call: TRBV29-1
j_call: .
cdr3_aa: CSVQSGTASYEQYF

v_call: TRBV28
j_call: TRBJ2-7
cdr3_aa: CASNRQGVPYEQYF

v_call: TRBV29-1
j_call: TRBJ1-5
cdr3_aa: CSVVIGAEDQPQHF

v_call: TRBV18
j_call: TRBJ2-1
cdr3_aa: CASSPGRGVGNEQFF

v_call: TRBV5-1
j_call: TRBJ2-3
cdr3_aa: CATRLAGSTDTQYF

v_call: TRBV7-2
j_call: TRBJ2-7
cdr3_aa: CASSLGLISGDYEQYF

v_call: TRBV29-1
j_call: TRBJ2-7
cdr3_aa: CSATNSPGSYEQYF

v_call: TRBV15
j_call: TRBJ1-1
cdr3_aa: CATSRDIQGLGAYTEAFF

v_call: TRBV28
j_call: TRBJ1-4
cdr3_aa: CASNSLSGFSNEKLFF

v_call: TRBV27
j_call: TRBJ1-2
cdr3_aa: CASSLTGVVGGYTF

v_call: TRBV19
j_call: TRBJ1-5
cdr3_aa: CASSSPDRVGPQHF

v_call: TRBV11-2
j_call: TRBJ1-2
cdr3_aa: CASSLGGANYGYTF

v_call: TRBV30
j_call: TRBJ1-2
cdr3_aa: CAWSPQGNYGYTF

v_call: TRBV5-1
j_call: TRBJ1-2
cdr3_aa: CASSPQRDSNTNYGYTF

v_call: TRBV7-9
j_call: TRBJ2-1
cdr3_aa: CASSLELAGEGEQFF

v_call: TRBV27
j_call: TRBJ2-1
cdr3_aa: CASSPVGLAGFNEQFF